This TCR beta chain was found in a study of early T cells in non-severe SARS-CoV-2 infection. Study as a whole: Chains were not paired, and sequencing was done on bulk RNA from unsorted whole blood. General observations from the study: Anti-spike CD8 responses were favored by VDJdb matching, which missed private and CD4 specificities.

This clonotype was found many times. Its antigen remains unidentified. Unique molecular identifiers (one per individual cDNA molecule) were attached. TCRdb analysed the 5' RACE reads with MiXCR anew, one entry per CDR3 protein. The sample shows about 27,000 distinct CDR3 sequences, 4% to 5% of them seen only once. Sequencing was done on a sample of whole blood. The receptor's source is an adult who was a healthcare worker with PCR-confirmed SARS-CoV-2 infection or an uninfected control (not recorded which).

The CDR3 spells CASSIEGVSRVDIQYF. The CDR3, as DNA: TGTGCCAGTAGTATAGAAGGTGTCTCCCGTGTTGACATTCAGTACTTC. This chain uses TRBV19 with TRBJ2-4; no clear D. Trimming cost V 0 bases and J 8 bases, with 17 bases left between them. The germline V gene has CDR1 LNHDA and CDR2 SQIVND (reference sequence). This CDR3 contains 16 residues.